The sequence of this TCR beta chain was determined in a study of cytotoxic CD8 clonotypes in ibrutinib-treated CLL. Measured with immunoSEQ multiplex PCR; TCRdb has only the in-frame clones, and not every one. Altogether about 310,000 clones are present, roughly 79% being singletons, with the ten largest covering under 8.5%. This clone turned up a few times. This sample comprised PBMCs, obtained before ibrutinib treatment. The origin of this receptor is a human donor with chronic lymphocytic leukemia.

The CDR3 spells CANSRDRAVGNTIYF. CDR3 sequence (DNA): TGCGCCAATAGCCGGGACAGGGCTGTTGGAAACACCATATATTTT. V gene TRBV5-1 combines with J gene TRBJ1-3, with 9 bases matching TRBD1. The CDR3 loop spans 15 amino acids. Trimming at V came to 9 bases and at J to 3 bases, leaving 10 bases not matched to a gene. Germline-derived CDR1 and CDR2 are SGHRS and YFSETQ.